These 18 T cell receptor beta chains came from one sample sequenced in a study of cytomegalovirus exposure and HLA in healthy donors. The protocol was immunoSEQ multiplex PCR, while the TCRdb copy is restricted to in-frame clones and leaves out a portion. Found here are roughly 230,000 clones, around 91% of them singletons; the top ten hold around 3.1%. Sequenced: PBMCs. Source of these receptors: a woman in her thirties in good health and CMV-seronegative.

The chain joins TRBV9 to TRBJ1-1; D is unresolved. Germline V gene sequence: CDR1 SGDLS, CDR2 YYNGEE. CDR3 length: 13 amino acids. The V end was cut by 0 bases, the J end by 5 bases, with 8 bases between. For the CDR3, the DNA is TGTGCCAGCAGCGTAGTAACCGGGACTGAAGCTTTCTTT. Protein: CASSVVTGTEAFF.

This clone appeared once. The CDR3 here is CASRTRRKASYGYTF. CDR3 DNA: TGTGCCAGCAGGACGAGACGGAAGGCGAGCTATGGCTACACCTTC. V and J are TRBV6-7 and TRBJ1-2; D gene unclear. TRBV6-7 is known as an ORF, though its function is uncertain. V dropped 6 bases and J dropped 4 bases, with 18 bases sitting between them. This CDR3 is 15 amino acids long.

This clone was detected once. This chain uses TRBV7-2 with TRBJ2-3; weak D call: TRBD2 (6 bases). Germline V gene lookup returns CDR1 SGHTA and CDR2 FQGNSA. The CDR3 is 16 amino acids. V was pared by 4 bases and J by 2 bases, with 16 bases between. The CDR3 here is CASSSSPGLLTDTQYF. The CDR3 nucleotides are TGTGCCAGCAGCTCGAGCCCGGGACTCCTCACAGATACGCAGTATTTT.

CDR3 nucleotides: TGTGCCAGCAGCTTAGCTAGCGGGTGGTACAATGAGCAGTTCTTC. This encodes CASSLASGWYNEQFF. This chain uses TRBV11-3 with TRBJ2-1; 8 bases are shared with TRBD2. CDR1 and CDR2 (germline): SGHNT, YENEEA. After removal of 1 base from V and 4 bases from J, the junction contained 3 bases not matched to a gene. The CDR3 spans 15 residues.

The chain is built from TRBV5-4 and TRBJ2-1; D is unresolved. Deletions cut 4 bases from V and 4 bases from J, with 9 bases between. Germline lookup yields CDR1 SGHNT and CDR2 YYREEE (reference sequence). The CDR3 contains 13 residues. In DNA, the CDR3 is TGTGCCAGCAGCCCCGAAATTTACAATGAGCAGTTCTTC. This sequence encodes CASSPEIYNEQFF.

The chain couples TRBV27 to TRBJ1-4; tentative D call: TRBD1 (6 bases). The CDR3 is 14 amino acids. The V and J ends lost 2 bases and 8 bases respectively, with 12 bases between them. CDR1 is MNHEY and CDR2 is SMNVEV in the germline V gene (reference sequence). CDR3 in amino acids: CASSLLQGGEKLFF. The CDR3 region has the DNA TGTGCCAGCAGTTTACTACAGGGAGGGGAAAAACTGTTTTTT.

The chain combines TRBV7-9 with TRBJ2-5; TRBD1 matches 8 bases. V lost 3 bases and J lost 1; bases outside the gene matches: 4. The CDR3 consists of 15 residues. The germline gives CDR1 SEHNR, CDR2 FQNEAQ (reference sequence). The CDR3 nucleotides are TGTGCCAGCAGCTTGGCGGACAGGGTCCAAGAGACCCAGTACTTC. Its translation is CASSLADRVQETQYF. The full variable domain, in which reference TRBV7-9 and TRBJ2-5 provide the parts outside the CDR3, is DTGVSQNPRHKITKRGQNVTFRCDPISEHNRLYWYRQTLGQGPEFLTYFQNEAQLEKSRLLSDRFSAERPKGSFSTLEIQRTEQGDSAMYLCASSLADRVQETQYFGPGTRLLVL.

Only one count was recorded for this clone. This chain connects TRBV15 to TRBJ2-7; D call uncertain. The germline V and J ends were trimmed by 0 bases and 0 bases, with 9 bases remaining between them. Germline values: CDR1 LNHNV, CDR2 YYDKDF (reference sequence). The CDR3 length is 15 residues. Here the CDR3 DNA reads TGTGCCACCAGCAGAGATCCACAGAGCTCCTACGAGCAGTACTTC. It is translated as CATSRDPQSSYEQYF.

The chain is built from TRBV5-6 and TRBJ2-5; the D is unclear. CDR1 and CDR2 (germline): SGHDT, YYEEEE. The CDR3 is 15 residues long. The V gene lost 5 bases and the J gene lost 0 bases, with 14 bases spanning the gap. In nucleotides, the CDR3 is TGTGCCAGCAGGATTAGGGCGTCGTACCAAGAGACCCAGTACTTC. Amino acid sequence: CASRIRASYQETQYF.

DNA of the CDR3: TGCGCCAGCAGCTCCCTGGGACAGATGAACACTGAAGCTTTCTTT. Protein: CASSSLGQMNTEAFF. The J gene is TRBJ1-1, the V gene TRBV5-1; TRBD1 matches 7 bases. Germline CDR1 and CDR2: SGHRS and YFSETQ. V gave up 3 bases and J gave up 0 bases; unmatched junction bases: 5. The CDR3 is 15 residues long.

The chain employs TRBV6-1 and TRBJ1-5, with 7 bases identical to TRBD1. This CDR3 comprises 16 residues. V lost 4 bases and J lost 2; bases outside the gene matches: 8. The germline gives CDR1 MNHNS, CDR2 SASEGT. The CDR3 sequence is CASSADRAAGNQPQHF. DNA of the CDR3: TGTGCCAGCAGTGCCGACAGGGCGGCGGGCAATCAGCCCCAGCATTTT.

This clone was detected once. The rearrangement links TRBV5-6 to TRBJ2-7; the D call may be TRBD1 or TRBD2 (5 bases each). V lost 0 bases and J 5 bases, leaving 12 bases between the germline ends. Per the germline V gene, CDR1 is SGHDT and CDR2 is YYEEEE. This CDR3 is built from 14 residues. CDR3 sequence reads: CASSLVGDVNEQYF. CDR3 sequence (DNA): TGTGCCAGCAGCTTGGTGGGGGACGTTAACGAGCAGTACTTC.

The V gene is TRBV9, the J gene TRBJ2-1; D call uncertain. Germline loops: CDR1 SGDLS, CDR2 YYNGEE. Between the trimmed V and J ends, which lost 0 bases and 7 bases, there was a span of 5 bases. The CDR3 covers 12 residues. The CDR3 region is CASSVVENEQFF. The CDR3 region has the DNA TGTGCCAGCAGCGTAGTGGAGAATGAGCAGTTCTTC.

The J gene is TRBJ2-1, the V gene TRBV29-1; D unclear. The CDR3 extends over 10 amino acids. The V and J ends lost 4 bases and 8 bases respectively, with 6 bases between them. CDR1 SQVTM and CDR2 ANQGSEA come from the germline V gene. Here the CDR3 DNA reads TGCAGCGTTGCGCTGGATGAGCAGTTCTTC. Amino acid sequence: CSVALDEQFF.

The chain is built from TRBV5-6 and TRBJ1-5; D remains ambiguous. Germline-derived CDR1 and CDR2 are SGHDT and YYEEEE. The CDR3 sequence is 15 residues long. Trimming took off 0 bases at V and 1 base at J, with 8 bases between the two ends. The CDR3 here is CASSLGEVSNQPQHF. For the CDR3, the DNA is TGTGCCAGCAGCTTGGGGGAGGTCAGCAATCAGCCCCAGCATTTT.

The chain combines TRBV2 with TRBJ1-5; D call uncertain. Trimming shortened V by 4 bases and J by 6 bases, and 22 bases separated the two germline ends. The CDR3 consists of 17 residues. Germline CDR1 is SNHLY and CDR2 is FYNNEI. The DNA for the CDR3 is TGTGCCAGCAGTGCCAGGACCGAATCATTTCTTATTCAGCCCCAGCATTTT. It is translated as CASSARTESFLIQPQHF.

This chain uses TRBV7-3 with TRBJ2-5, with a possible D match to TRBD1 (6 bases). This CDR3 is built from 15 residues. Germline assignment: CDR1 SGHTA and CDR2 FQGTGA. Trimming cost V 1 base and J 5 bases, with 14 bases left between them. The CDR3 reads CASSLIGGYRETQYF. For the CDR3, the DNA is TGTGCCAGCAGCTTAATAGGGGGTTATAGGGAGACCCAGTACTTC.

J is TRBJ2-2 and V is TRBV5-1, with 11 bases matching TRBD2. The CDR3 loop spans 16 amino acids. Germline V gives CDR1 SGHRS, CDR2 YFSETQ. V was clipped by 4 bases and J by 3 bases; unmatched bases: 5. The CDR3 DNA reads TGCGCCAGCAGCACCGGGACTAGCGGTTACACCGGGGAGCTGTTTTTT. Translating gives CASSTGTSGYTGELFF.